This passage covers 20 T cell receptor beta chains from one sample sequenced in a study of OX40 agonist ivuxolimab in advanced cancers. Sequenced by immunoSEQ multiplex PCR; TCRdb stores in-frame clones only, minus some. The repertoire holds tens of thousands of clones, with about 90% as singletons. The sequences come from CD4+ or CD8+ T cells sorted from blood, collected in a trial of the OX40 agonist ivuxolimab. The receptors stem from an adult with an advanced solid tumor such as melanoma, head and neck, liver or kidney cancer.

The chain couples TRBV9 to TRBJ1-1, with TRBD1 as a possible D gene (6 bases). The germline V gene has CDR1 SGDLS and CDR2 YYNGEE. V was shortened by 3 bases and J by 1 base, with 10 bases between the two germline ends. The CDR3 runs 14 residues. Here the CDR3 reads CASSGPRGNTEAFF. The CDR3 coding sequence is TGTGCCAGCAGCGGGCCCAGGGGGAACACTGAAGCTTTCTTT.

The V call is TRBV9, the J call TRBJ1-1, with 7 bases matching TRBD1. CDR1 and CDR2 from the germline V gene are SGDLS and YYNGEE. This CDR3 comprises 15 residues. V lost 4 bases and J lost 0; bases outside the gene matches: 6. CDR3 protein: CASSPWDSLNTEAFF. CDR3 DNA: TGTGCCAGCAGCCCCTGGGACAGCTTGAACACTGAAGCTTTCTTT.

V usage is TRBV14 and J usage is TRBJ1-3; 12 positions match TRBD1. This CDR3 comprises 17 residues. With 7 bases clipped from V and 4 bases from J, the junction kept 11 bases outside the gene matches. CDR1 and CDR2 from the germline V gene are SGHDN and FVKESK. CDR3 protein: CASNPGQGALNGNTIYF. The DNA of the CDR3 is TGTGCCAGCAACCCGGGACAGGGGGCTTTAAACGGAAACACCATATATTTT.

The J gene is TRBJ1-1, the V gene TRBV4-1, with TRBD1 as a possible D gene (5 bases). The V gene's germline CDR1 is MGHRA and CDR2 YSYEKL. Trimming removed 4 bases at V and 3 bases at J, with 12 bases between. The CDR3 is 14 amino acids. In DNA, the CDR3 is TGCGCCAGCAGCCGTACCTCGGGGGACACTGAAGCTTTCTTT. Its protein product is CASSRTSGDTEAFF.

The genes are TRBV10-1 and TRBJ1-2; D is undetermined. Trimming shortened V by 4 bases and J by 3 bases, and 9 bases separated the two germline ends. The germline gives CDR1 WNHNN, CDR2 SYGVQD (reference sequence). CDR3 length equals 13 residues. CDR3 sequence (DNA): TGCGCCAGCAGTGCTTCGAGGTACTATGGCTACACCTTC. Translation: CASSASRYYGYTF.

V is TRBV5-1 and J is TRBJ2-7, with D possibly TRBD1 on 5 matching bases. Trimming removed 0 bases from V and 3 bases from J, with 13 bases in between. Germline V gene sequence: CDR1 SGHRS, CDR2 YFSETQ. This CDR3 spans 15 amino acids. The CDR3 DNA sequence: TGCGCCAGCAGCTTGGAGACGCACAGGTACTACGAGCAGTACTTC. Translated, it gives CASSLETHRYYEQYF.

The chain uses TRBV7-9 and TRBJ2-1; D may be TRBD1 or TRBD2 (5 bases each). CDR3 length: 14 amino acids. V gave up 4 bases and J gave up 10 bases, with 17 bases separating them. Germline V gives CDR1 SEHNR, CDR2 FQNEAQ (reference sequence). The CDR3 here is CASSSSPGPGEQFF. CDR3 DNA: TGTGCCAGCAGCTCGAGCCCGGGGCCAGGGGAGCAGTTCTTC.

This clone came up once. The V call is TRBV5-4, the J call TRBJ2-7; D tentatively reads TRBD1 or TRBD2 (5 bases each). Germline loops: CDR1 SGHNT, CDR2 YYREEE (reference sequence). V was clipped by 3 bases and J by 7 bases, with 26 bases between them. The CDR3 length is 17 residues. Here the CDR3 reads CASSYGGFGPPPGEQYF. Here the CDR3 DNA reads TGTGCCAGCAGCTATGGGGGTTTCGGGCCGCCCCCGGGGGAGCAGTACTTC.

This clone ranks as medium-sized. The CDR3 DNA is TGTGCCATCAGTGAGAGGGGACAGACTAATGAAAAACTGTTTTTT. Protein: CAISERGQTNEKLFF. The chain employs TRBV10-3 and TRBJ1-4, with 7 bases aligning to TRBD1. In germline, CDR1 is ENHRY, CDR2 SYGVKD. V shed 2 bases and J 2 bases; nucleotides not matched to a gene: 2. CDR3 length: 15 amino acids.

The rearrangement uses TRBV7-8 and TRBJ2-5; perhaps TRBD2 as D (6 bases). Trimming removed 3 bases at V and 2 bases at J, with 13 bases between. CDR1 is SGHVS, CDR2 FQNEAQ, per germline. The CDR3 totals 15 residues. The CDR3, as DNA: TGTGCCAGCAGCTTTTCCGGGACTGCTCAAGAGACCCAGTACTTC. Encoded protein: CASSFSGTAQETQYF.

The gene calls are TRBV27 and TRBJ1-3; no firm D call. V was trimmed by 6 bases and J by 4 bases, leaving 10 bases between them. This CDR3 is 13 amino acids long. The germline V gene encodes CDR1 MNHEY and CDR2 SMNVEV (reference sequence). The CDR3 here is CASSPPSGNTIYF. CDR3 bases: TGTGCCAGCAGCCCCCCGTCAGGAAACACCATATATTTT.

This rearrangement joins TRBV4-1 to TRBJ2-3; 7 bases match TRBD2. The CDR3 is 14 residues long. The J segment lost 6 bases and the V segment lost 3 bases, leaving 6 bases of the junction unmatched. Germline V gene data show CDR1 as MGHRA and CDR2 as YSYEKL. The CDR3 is CASSQGGITDTQYF. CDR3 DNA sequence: TGCGCCAGCAGCCAGGGGGGGATTACGGATACGCAGTATTTT.

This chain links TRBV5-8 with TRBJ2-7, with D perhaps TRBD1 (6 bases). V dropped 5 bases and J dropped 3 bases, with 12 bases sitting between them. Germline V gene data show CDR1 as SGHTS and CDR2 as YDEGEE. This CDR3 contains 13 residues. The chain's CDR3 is CASRGVDSYEQYF. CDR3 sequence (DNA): TGTGCCAGCAGGGGGGTGGACAGCTACGAGCAGTACTTC.

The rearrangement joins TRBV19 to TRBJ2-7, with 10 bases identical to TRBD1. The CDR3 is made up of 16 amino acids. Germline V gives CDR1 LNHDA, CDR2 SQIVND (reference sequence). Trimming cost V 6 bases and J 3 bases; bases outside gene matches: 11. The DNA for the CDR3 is TGTGCCAGTAGCCTGACAGGGGGCGAGGGCTTCTACGAGCAGTACTTC. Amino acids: CASSLTGGEGFYEQYF.

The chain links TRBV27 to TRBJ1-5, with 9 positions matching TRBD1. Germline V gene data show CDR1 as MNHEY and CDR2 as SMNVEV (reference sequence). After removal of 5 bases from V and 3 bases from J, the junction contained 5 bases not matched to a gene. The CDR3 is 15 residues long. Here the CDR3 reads CASSPRDRVNQPQHF. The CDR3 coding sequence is TGTGCCAGCAGTCCCCGGGACAGGGTCAATCAGCCCCAGCATTTT.

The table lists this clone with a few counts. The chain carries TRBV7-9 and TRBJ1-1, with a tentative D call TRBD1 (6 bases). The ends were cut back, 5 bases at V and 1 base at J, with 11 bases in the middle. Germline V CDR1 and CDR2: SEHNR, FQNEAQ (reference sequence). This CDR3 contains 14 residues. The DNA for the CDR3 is TGTGCCAGCAGCCTTAGGGACAAGAACACTGAAGCTTTCTTT. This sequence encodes CASSLRDKNTEAFF.

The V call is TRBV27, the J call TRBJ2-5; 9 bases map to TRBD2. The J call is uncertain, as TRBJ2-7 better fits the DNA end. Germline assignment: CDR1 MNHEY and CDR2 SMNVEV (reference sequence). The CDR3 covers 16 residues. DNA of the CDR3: TGTGCCAGCAGTTTTGGGCGGGAGGGCTCCTCCTACGAGCAGTACTTC. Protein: CASSFGREGSSYEQYF.

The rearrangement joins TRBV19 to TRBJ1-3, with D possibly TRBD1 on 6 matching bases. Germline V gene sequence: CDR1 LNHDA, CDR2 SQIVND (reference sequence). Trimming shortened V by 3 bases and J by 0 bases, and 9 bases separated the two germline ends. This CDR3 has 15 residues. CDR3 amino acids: CASSMGHLSGNTIYF. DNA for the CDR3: TGTGCCAGTAGTATGGGACACCTCTCTGGAAACACCATATATTTT. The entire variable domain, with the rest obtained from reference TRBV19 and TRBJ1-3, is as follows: DGGITQSPKYLFRKEGQNVTLSCEQNLNHDAMYWYRQDPGQGLRLIYYSQIVNDFQKGDIAEGYSVSREKKESFPLTVTSAQKNPTAFYLCASSMGHLSGNTIYFGEGSWLTVV.

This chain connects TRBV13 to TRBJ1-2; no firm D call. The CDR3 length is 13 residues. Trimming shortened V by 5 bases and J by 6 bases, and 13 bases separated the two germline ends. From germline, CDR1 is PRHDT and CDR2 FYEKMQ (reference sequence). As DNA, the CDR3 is TGTGCCAGCAGCAGAGCTCCATCAGATGGCTACACCTTC. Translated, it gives CASSRAPSDGYTF. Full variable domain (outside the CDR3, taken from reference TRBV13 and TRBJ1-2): AAGVIQSPRHLIKEKRETATLKCYPIPRHDTVYWYQQGPGQDPQFLISFYEKMQSDKGSIPDRFSAQQFSDYHSELNMSSLELGDSALYFCASSRAPSDGYTFGSGTRLTVV.

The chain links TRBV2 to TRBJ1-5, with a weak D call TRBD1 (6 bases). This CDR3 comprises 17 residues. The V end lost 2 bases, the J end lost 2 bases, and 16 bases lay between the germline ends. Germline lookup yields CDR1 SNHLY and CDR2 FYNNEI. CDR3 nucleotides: TGTGCCAGCAGTGAACCGGGGGCACTCTCTGGCAATCAGCCCCAGCATTTT. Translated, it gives CASSEPGALSGNQPQHF.